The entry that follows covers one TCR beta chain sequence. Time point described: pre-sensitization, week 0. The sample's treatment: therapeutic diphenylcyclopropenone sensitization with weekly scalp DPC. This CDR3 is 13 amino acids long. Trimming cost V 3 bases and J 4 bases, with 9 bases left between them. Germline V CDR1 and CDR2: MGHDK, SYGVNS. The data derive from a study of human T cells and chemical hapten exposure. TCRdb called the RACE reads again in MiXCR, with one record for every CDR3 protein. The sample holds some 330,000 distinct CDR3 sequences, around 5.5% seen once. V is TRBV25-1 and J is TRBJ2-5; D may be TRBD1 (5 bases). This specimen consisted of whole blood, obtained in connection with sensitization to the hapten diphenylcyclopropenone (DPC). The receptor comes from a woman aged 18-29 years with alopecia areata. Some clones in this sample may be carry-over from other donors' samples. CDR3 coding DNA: TGTGCCAGCAGTGACAGGGTTCGAGAGACCCAGTACTTC. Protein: CASSDRVRETQYF.